Listed below are T cell receptor beta chains from one sample, sequenced in a study of T-cell memory formation after mild COVID-19. Using its own MiXCR run on the 5' RACE reads, TCRdb lists one record per CDR3 protein. The sample records approximately 340,000 distinct CDR3 sequences, around 13% being singletons. Sequenced: PBMCs or a T cell subset sorted from them (not recorded which). These TCRs come from a man aged 18 to 29 who had mild COVID-19 (a few samples of this study predate the infection). Cell type and time point are not known. Both conserved end residues are part of each CDR3. D genes are given only for firm matches. The listing skips clone size in some rows; elsewhere it reads once, few, many or a size class.

size	D	J	V	DNA	CDR3
many	.	TRBJ2-3	TRBV9	TGTGCCAGCAGCGTCCTAAACACAGATACGCAGTATTTT	CASSVLNTDTQYF
few	.	TRBJ1-2	TRBV7-2	TGTGCCAGCAGCTTAGCGCAGGGAGCCTCTGGCTACACCTTC	CASSLAQGASGYTF
.	TRBD1	TRBJ2-5	TRBV5-5	TGTGCCAGCAGCTCCTGGACAGGCTTCCAAGAGACCCAGTACTTC	CASSSWTGFQETQYF
few	.	TRBJ2-7	TRBV7-9	TGTGCCAGCAGCTTAGCAGGCGGGCGCGAGCAGTACTTC	CASSLAGGREQYF
.	.	TRBJ1-6	TRBV7-9	TGTGCCAGCACGGACAGCCGCTCCTATAATTCACCCCTCCACTTT	CASTDSRSYNSPLHF
few	.	TRBJ2-7	TRBV5-1	TGCGCCAGCAGCTTGGTAGCCCACGAGCAGTACTTC	CASSLVAHEQYF
few	.	TRBJ1-3	TRBV5-1	TGCGCCAGCAGCGCGCAGGGGTCGGGGAAAGGAAACACCATATATTTT	CASSAQGSGKGNTIYF
few	.	TRBJ1-1	TRBV27	TGTGCCAGCAGCCATAATCAGGGGAACACTGAAGCTTTCTTT	CASSHNQGNTEAFF
.	.	TRBJ2-1	TRBV10-3	TGTGCCATCAGTGAGTCGAGCCTGAGCTCCTACAATGAGCAGTTCTTC	CAISESSLSSYNEQFF
.	.	TRBJ2-2	TRBV12-3/TRBV12-4	TGTGCCAGCAGTTTACCCGGTATTTCGAGCACCGGGGAGCTGTTTTTT	CASSLPGISSTGELFF
many	.	TRBJ2-2	TRBV4-3	TGCGCCAGCAGCCAAGATTTAAACACCGGGGAGCTGTTTTTT	CASSQDLNTGELFF